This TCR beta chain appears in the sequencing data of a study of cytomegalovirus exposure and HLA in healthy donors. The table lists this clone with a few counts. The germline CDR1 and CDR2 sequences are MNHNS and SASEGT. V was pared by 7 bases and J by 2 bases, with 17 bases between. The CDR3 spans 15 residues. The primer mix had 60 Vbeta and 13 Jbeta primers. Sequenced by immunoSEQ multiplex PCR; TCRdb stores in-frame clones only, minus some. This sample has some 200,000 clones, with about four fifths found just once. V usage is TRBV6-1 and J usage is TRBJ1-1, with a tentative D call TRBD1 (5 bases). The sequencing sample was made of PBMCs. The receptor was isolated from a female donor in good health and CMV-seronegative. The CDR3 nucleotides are TGTGCCAGCAACTCACAACAGGTGCTAAACACTGAAGCTTTCTTT. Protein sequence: CASNSQQVLNTEAFF.